This is a list of T cell receptor beta chains from one sample in a study of shared clonotypes between healthy human individuals. Sequencing was performed with immunoSEQ multiplex PCR; in TCRdb, only in-frame clones are kept and a portion is missing. Among 2 million to 3 million clones, approximately 94% were seen once, and the ten largest hold approximately 0.36%. What was sequenced was naive CD4+ T cells from PBMCs. These receptor sequences come from a man between 18 and 35 years old in good health. Some clones in this sample may be carry-over from other donors' samples. Both conserved end residues are trimmed from each CDR3.

V gene,CDR3 length,CDR3 protein
TRBV29-1,9,SAWEYTEAF
TRBV10-3,12,AISGVGQGAEAF
TRBV29-1,12,SVVTDRKTYEQY
TRBV6-5,11,ASRERKDTEAF
TRBV7-8,13,ASSLGLAGVLGQF
TRBV11-3,11,ASSLGPQETQY
TRBV25-1,14,ASSEGGTTNYNEQF
TRBV2,14,ASSERGLAALYEQY
TRBV7-8,14,ASSFRLAGGGETQY
TRBV18,11,ASSPPYPDEQY